This is a list of T cell receptor beta chains from one sample in a study of identical twins. MiXCR, run by TCRdb on the 5' RACE reads, gives a single entry per CDR3 protein. Of over 550,000 distinct CDR3 sequences listed, under 8.5% are singletons. These data were also reused for a study on yellow fever vaccine responses in identical twins.

The sequenced material came from PBMCs. These receptors were collected from a woman in her late teens or twenties in good health. The CDR3 runs from the conserved cysteine through the conserved F or W. The order of the fields is CDR3 length, V gene, J gene, clone size, D gene, CDR3 protein, CDR3 DNA. The D gene is left open where the match is weak. Where a row states a size, it is once, few, many or the class of an expanded clone; other rows omit it.

15,TRBV3-1,TRBJ2-1,few,TRBD2,CASSQDGLVQSEQFF,TGTGCCAGCAGCCAAGATGGACTAGTCCAAAGTGAGCAGTTCTTC
16,TRBV28,TRBJ2-4,few,.,CASSLGAGRTKNIQYF,TGTGCCAGCAGTTTAGGGGCGGGGCGAACCAAAAACATTCAGTACTTC
16,TRBV6-1,TRBJ2-1,few,TRBD1,CATRDRGLSSYNEQFF,TGTGCCACCCGGGACAGGGGGCTCAGCTCCTACAATGAGCAGTTCTTC
14,TRBV27,TRBJ2-7,few,TRBD2,CASSPTSGNYEQYF,TGTGCCAGCAGTCCCACTAGCGGGAACTACGAGCAGTACTTC
15,TRBV5-4,TRBJ2-3,few,.,CASSLGLNPRDTQYF,TGTGCCAGCAGCTTGGGCTTGAATCCCCGAGATACGCAGTATTTT
18,TRBV12-3/TRBV12-4,TRBJ2-1,many,.,CASNPTGLPVSSYNEQFF,TGTGCCAGCAACCCCACGGGACTCCCCGTAAGCTCCTACAATGAGCAGTTCTTC
15,TRBV7-2,TRBJ2-1,many,TRBD2,CASLLAGGPFNEQFF,TGTGCCAGTCTACTAGCGGGAGGGCCATTCAATGAGCAGTTCTTC
14,TRBV28,TRBJ2-5,.,.,CASRPTGLQETQYF,TGTGCCAGCAGACCTACAGGTTTGCAAGAGACCCAGTACTTC
13,TRBV29-1,TRBJ1-4,many,.,CSARWGYNEKLFF,TGCAGCGCCCGGTGGGGGTATAATGAAAAACTGTTTTTT
17,TRBV5-1,TRBJ1-1,many,.,CASSLVGREIWNTEAFF,TGCGCCAGCAGCTTGGTGGGCAGGGAAATCTGGAACACTGAAGCTTTCTTT
14,TRBV29-1,TRBJ2-1,many,TRBD1,CSGRTGGGYNEQFF,TGCAGCGGTAGGACAGGGGGCGGTTACAATGAGCAGTTCTTC
16,TRBV28,TRBJ2-3,many,TRBD2,CASSLRGPGGRDTQYF,TGTGCCAGCAGTTTGAGGGGCCCCGGGGGGAGAGATACGCAGTATTTT
14,TRBV19,TRBJ1-2,.,.,CASLGLGLNYGYTF,TGTGCCAGCCTTGGGTTGGGGCTAAACTATGGCTACACCTTC
16,TRBV10-3,TRBJ2-1,many,.,CAISSPGTRNYNEQFF,TGTGCCATCAGTTCCCCCGGGACAAGAAACTACAATGAGCAGTTCTTC
15,TRBV29-1,TRBJ2-2,.,TRBD1,CSVSLGRGQAGELFF,TGCAGCGTTTCCTTGGGCAGGGGGCAGGCCGGGGAGCTGTTTTTT
15,TRBV28,TRBJ2-7,few,TRBD1,CASNSRWGQGYEQYF,TGTGCCAGCAATTCCAGGTGGGGACAGGGTTACGAGCAGTACTTC
21,TRBV12-5,TRBJ2-1,few,TRBD2,CASGVDGKTSGRADAYNEQFF,TGTGCTAGTGGCGTTGACGGAAAGACTAGCGGGAGGGCCGACGCCTACAATGAGCAGTTCTTC
16,TRBV20-1,TRBJ2-3,.,.,CSANSRGHKITDTQYF,TGCAGTGCCAATTCCCGGGGACACAAAATTACAGATACGCAGTATTTT
16,TRBV5-5,TRBJ1-4,many,TRBD1,CASSLYVDRGREKLFF,TGTGCCAGCAGCTTGTATGTGGACAGGGGGCGCGAAAAACTGTTTTTT
15,TRBV6-5,TRBJ1-2,many,.,CASSYRQGRHYGYTF,TGTGCCAGCAGTTACCGCCAGGGGCGCCACTATGGCTACACCTTC
12,TRBV20-1,TRBJ2-1,many,TRBD2,CSARGLGDEQFF,TGCAGTGCCCGGGGACTAGGGGATGAGCAGTTCTTC
15,TRBV20-1,TRBJ1-5,few,TRBD1,CSAGDPGQVNQPQHF,TGCAGTGCCGGGGACCCGGGACAGGTGAATCAGCCCCAGCATTTT
15,TRBV9,TRBJ2-1,.,TRBD2,CASSVGSGRANEQFF,TGTGCCAGCAGCGTAGGTAGCGGGAGGGCCAATGAGCAGTTCTTC
12,TRBV5-6,TRBJ2-7,.,TRBD1,CASSAGTDEQYF,TGTGCCAGCAGCGCCGGGACAGATGAGCAGTACTTC
15,TRBV28,TRBJ1-2,many,.,CASSSPPGGNYGYTF,TGTGCCAGCAGTTCCCCCCCGGGGGGTAACTATGGCTACACCTTC
12,TRBV5-5,TRBJ1-2,many,TRBD1,CASSSRTGTDTF,TGTGCCAGCAGCTCCCGGACAGGGACGGACACCTTC
15,TRBV19,TRBJ2-3,once,TRBD1,CASSRQGSYTDTQYF,TGTGCCAGTAGTAGACAGGGGAGTTACACAGATACGCAGTATTTT
15,TRBV7-9,TRBJ2-2,few,.,CASSLVRGWTGELFF,TGTGCCAGCAGCTTAGTCAGGGGTTGGACCGGGGAGCTGTTTTTT
16,TRBV12-3/TRBV12-4,TRBJ1-2,many,.,CASTQKPGQTNYGYTF,TGTGCCAGCACCCAAAAGCCAGGCCAAACCAACTATGGCTACACCTTC
17,TRBV2,TRBJ2-2,few,TRBD2,CASSEVVAGGNTGELFF,TGTGCCAGCAGTGAAGTGGTAGCGGGAGGGAACACCGGGGAGCTGTTTTTT
16,TRBV4-2,TRBJ2-1,.,.,CASSQAGAGWDNEQFF,TGTGCCAGCAGCCAAGCTGGGGCAGGATGGGACAATGAGCAGTTCTTC
16,TRBV20-1,TRBJ2-1,.,.,CSASGGLYTLYNEQFF,TGCAGTGCTAGCGGGGGCCTATATACCCTCTACAATGAGCAGTTCTTC
14,TRBV7-9,TRBJ2-2,.,TRBD2,CASSLRERAGELFF,TGTGCCAGCAGCTTGCGGGAGAGGGCCGGGGAGCTGTTTTTT
17,TRBV12-3/TRBV12-4,TRBJ1-1,many,.,CASSLYGTRAMNTEAFF,TGTGCCAGCAGTCTTTATGGGACCAGAGCCATGAACACTGAAGCTTTCTTT
15,TRBV6-5,TRBJ2-7,.,.,CASSYSSGFSYEQYF,TGTGCCAGCAGTTACTCTAGCGGATTCTCCTACGAGCAGTACTTC
17,TRBV15,TRBJ2-1,.,TRBD1,CATSRRQMGQGANEQFF,TGTGCCACCAGCAGAAGACAAATGGGACAGGGCGCCAATGAGCAGTTCTTC
14,TRBV10-3,TRBJ2-7,many,.,CAISAGVLSYEQYF,TGTGCCATCAGTGCAGGGGTCCTTTCCTACGAGCAGTACTTC
13,TRBV27,TRBJ2-5,.,.,CASSLSFVETQYF,TGTGCCAGCAGTTTATCGTTTGTGGAGACCCAGTACTTC